Detailed here is one T cell receptor (beta chain). The data derive from a study of T cell changes during pregnancy in multiple sclerosis. Clones were read by immunoSEQ multiplex PCR, and TCRdb kept only the in-frame ones, dropping some. The repertoire has tens of thousands of clones, approximately 85% of them found once; the top ten carry 1.5% to 2%. CDR1 and CDR2 (germline): SGHRS, YFSETQ. The CDR3 loop spans 14 amino acids. The V and J ends lost 3 bases and 1 base respectively, with 10 bases between them. The rearrangement joins TRBV5-1 to TRBJ1-1, with a tentative D call TRBD1 (6 bases). This material consisted of peripheral blood, taken in the first trimester of pregnancy. This clonotype was obtained from a female donor with multiple sclerosis, enrolled in a pregnancy study. Here the CDR3 reads CASSSTGSNTEAFF. The CDR3 nucleotides read TGCGCCAGCAGCTCGACAGGATCGAACACTGAAGCTTTCTTT. The whole variable domain, remainder taken from reference TRBV5-1 and TRBJ1-1, is KAGVTQTPRYLIKTRGQQVTLSCSPISGHRSVSWYQQTPGQGLQFLFEYFSETQRNKGNFPGRFSGRQFSNSRSEMNVSTLELGDSALYLCASSSTGSNTEAFFGQGTRLTVV.